These T cell receptor beta chains were read from a single sample in a study of blood T cell repertoires in COVID-19. The repertoire was sequenced with immunoSEQ multiplex PCR; TCRdb's copy has only in-frame clones and lacks some. Altogether approximately 130,000 clones are present, approximately 86% being singletons, with the ten largest covering approximately 20%. The sequenced sample consisted of peripheral blood. Source of these receptors: a woman in her forties or fifties who had recovered from COVID-19. The CDR3 runs from the conserved cysteine through the conserved F or W. The order of the fields is clone size, V gene, D gene, J gene, CDR3 DNA, CDR3 protein. D genes are given only for firm matches. The size entry is marked missing in some rows and otherwise reads once, few, many or a size class.

NA	TRBV18	NA	TRBJ1-1	TGTGCCAGCCCGTCAGGCGTCCGCATGAACACTGAAGCTTTCTTT	CASPSGVRMNTEAFF
NA	TRBV2	TRBD1	TRBJ2-6	TGTGCCAGCAGCCGGGACAGGGGGGTTGGGGCCAACGTCCTGACTTTC	CASSRDRGVGANVLTF
few	TRBV7-6	TRBD1	TRBJ1-1	TGTGCCAGCAGCCCCCGGGACAGGGGAAGAGCTTTCTTT	CASSPRDRGRAFF
NA	TRBV27	NA	TRBJ1-6	TGTGCCAGCAGTTCTAACAGGGATAATAATTCACCCCTCCACTTT	CASSSNRDNNSPLHF
NA	TRBV10-3	TRBD2	TRBJ2-3	TGTGCCATCAGTGAGGCCACTAGCGGGAGCACAGATACGCAGTATTTT	CAISEATSGSTDTQYF
NA	TRBV7-6	NA	TRBJ2-7	TGTGCCAGCAGCTTAGGAACCCCAGGGGCAACAGTGGGCGAGCAGTACTTC	CASSLGTPGATVGEQYF
NA	TRBV11-2	NA	TRBJ2-4	TGTGCCAGCTCGGGCGGGAACATTCAGTACTTC	CASSGGNIQYF
NA	TRBV12-3/TRBV12-4	TRBD2	TRBJ2-1	TGTGCCAGCAAATATGCGGGGGGGGAGCAGTTCTTC	CASKYAGGEQFF
NA	TRBV7-6	NA	TRBJ1-1	TGTGCCAGCAGCTCAAGAGCCGTAGTAATGAACACTGAAGCTTTCTTT	CASSSRAVVMNTEAFF
NA	TRBV5-1	NA	TRBJ2-1	TGCGCCAGCAGCTTGGTCGCAGGGCTCAATGAGCAGTTCTTC	CASSLVAGLNEQFF
NA	TRBV29-1	NA	TRBJ1-1	TGCAGCGTAAGCAGGGTGAACACTGAAGCTTTCTTT	CSVSRVNTEAFF
NA	TRBV29-1	NA	TRBJ2-7	TGCAGCGGACGGGACACCACCTACGAGCAGTACTTC	CSGRDTTYEQYF
NA	TRBV19	TRBD2	TRBJ2-1	TGTGCCAGTAGTACTCCTAGCGGATACAATGAGCAGTTCTTC	CASSTPSGYNEQFF
once	TRBV30	TRBD1	TRBJ1-2	TGTGCCCAAGGGACAGCCTACTATGGCTACACCTTC	CAQGTAYYGYTF
once	TRBV19	NA	TRBJ2-3	TGTGCCAGTAGTATAGGAGGCGGGAATGGAGATACGCAGTATTTT	CASSIGGGNGDTQYF
NA	TRBV4-1	NA	TRBJ1-6	TGCGCCAGCAGCCAAGTTCCGGACACACCTTTTTCCTCTTCACCCCTCCACTTT	CASSQVPDTPFSSSPLHF
NA	TRBV3-1/TRBV3-2	NA	TRBJ1-3	TGTGCCAGCAGCTCACTAGCGGGGAACACCATATATTTT	CASSSLAGNTIYF
NA	TRBV9	NA	TRBJ1-1	TGTGCCAGCAGCGTTTCTCTGAACACTGAAGCTTTCTTT	CASSVSLNTEAFF
NA	TRBV9	TRBD1	TRBJ1-2	TGTGCCAGCAGCGTAGAAGGGGGCGATCCCTATGGCTACACCTTC	CASSVEGGDPYGYTF